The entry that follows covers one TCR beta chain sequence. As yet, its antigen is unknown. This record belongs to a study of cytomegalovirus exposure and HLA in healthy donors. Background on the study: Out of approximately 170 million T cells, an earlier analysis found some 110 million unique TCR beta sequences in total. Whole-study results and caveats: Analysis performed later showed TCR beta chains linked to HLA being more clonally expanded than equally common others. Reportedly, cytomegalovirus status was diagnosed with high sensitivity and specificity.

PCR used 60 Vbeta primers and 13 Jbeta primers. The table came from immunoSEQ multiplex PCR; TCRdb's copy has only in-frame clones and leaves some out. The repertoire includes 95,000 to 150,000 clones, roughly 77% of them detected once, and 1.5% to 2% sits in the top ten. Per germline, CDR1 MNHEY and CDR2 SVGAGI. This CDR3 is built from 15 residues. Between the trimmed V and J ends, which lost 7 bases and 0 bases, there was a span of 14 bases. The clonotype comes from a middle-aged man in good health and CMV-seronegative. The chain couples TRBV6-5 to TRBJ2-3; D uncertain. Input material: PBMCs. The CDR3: CASTQLGASTDTQYF. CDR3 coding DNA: TGTGCCAGCACCCAGCTAGGTGCTAGCACAGATACGCAGTATTTT.